These T cell receptor beta chains were read from a single sample in a study of Ad26.COV2.S vaccination and SARS-CoV-2 variants. Clones were read by immunoSEQ multiplex PCR, and TCRdb kept only the in-frame ones, dropping some. Of approximately 90,000 clones listed, about four fifths were seen once; the top ten hold roughly 15%. Material: peripheral blood, obtained after recovery from COVID-19. These TCRs come from a human donor who had recovered from COVID-19. Both conserved end residues are part of each CDR3. Fields, in order: V gene, clone size, D gene, J gene, CDR3 DNA, CDR3 protein. A D gene is named only where the DNA matches it firmly. The size of a clone is reported for some rows only, either as once, few or many, or as a class for expanded clones.

V: TRBV9
size: once
D: TRBD1
J: TRBJ2-1
DNA: TGTGCCAGCAGCGTTCGACAGGGCCCTGGGGGTGAGCAGTTCTTC
CDR3: CASSVRQGPGGEQFF

V: TRBV5-6
size: NA
D: NA
J: TRBJ2-3
DNA: TGTGCCAGCAGTTCAACCGGGACCTCGCGCACAGATACGCAGTATTTT
CDR3: CASSSTGTSRTDTQYF

V: TRBV25-1
size: NA
D: NA
J: TRBJ2-7
DNA: TGTGCCAGCAGCGTCGTAGAGGACACTCCCTACGAGCAGTACTTC
CDR3: CASSVVEDTPYEQYF

V: TRBV27
size: NA
D: NA
J: TRBJ1-2
DNA: TGTGCCAGCAGACTAAGTAGGGGAGGTGGTGGCTACACCTTC
CDR3: CASRLSRGGGGYTF

V: TRBV4-2
size: NA
D: NA
J: TRBJ2-7
DNA: TGTGCCAGCAGCCAAGATGGCACAGAACGTTATAACGAGCAGTACTTC
CDR3: CASSQDGTERYNEQYF

V: TRBV4-2
size: NA
D: NA
J: TRBJ1-1
DNA: TGTGCCAGCAGCCAAGATAAGGGGCTTGAAGCTTTCTTT
CDR3: CASSQDKGLEAFF

V: TRBV11-2
size: NA
D: NA
J: TRBJ1-1
DNA: TGTGCCAGCAGCCACGCGCCCAACAGGGAAGCTTTCTTT
CDR3: CASSHAPNREAFF

V: TRBV19
size: NA
D: TRBD2
J: TRBJ2-3
DNA: TGTGCCAGTAGTATACTAGCGGGAGGGGATACGCAGTATTTT
CDR3: CASSILAGGDTQYF

V: TRBV6-5
size: NA
D: NA
J: TRBJ2-1
DNA: TGTGCCAGCTCAATCCTTCAAACCAATGAGCAGTTCTTC
CDR3: CASSILQTNEQFF

V: TRBV10-2
size: NA
D: NA
J: TRBJ1-1
DNA: TGCGCCAGCAGTGAGCAACCGAACACTGAAGCTTTCTTT
CDR3: CASSEQPNTEAFF

V: TRBV5-8
size: NA
D: TRBD2
J: TRBJ2-1
DNA: TGTGCCAGCAGCCCAGGACTAGCGGTCTACAATGAGCAGTTCTTC
CDR3: CASSPGLAVYNEQFF

V: TRBV7-2
size: few
D: NA
J: TRBJ2-3
DNA: TGTGCCAGCAGCTTCGGGGGTTTGCGGGATACGCAGTATTTT
CDR3: CASSFGGLRDTQYF

V: TRBV18
size: NA
D: NA
J: TRBJ2-5
DNA: TGTGCCAGCTCACCACTAGAGAGTGAGGTGACGCCCCAGTACTTC
CDR3: CASSPLESEVTPQYF

V: TRBV4-2
size: NA
D: NA
J: TRBJ2-3
DNA: TGTGCCAGCAGCCAAGATAGCCGAGGGGGGACAGGCACAGATACGCAGTATTTT
CDR3: CASSQDSRGGTGTDTQYF

V: TRBV7-2
size: NA
D: TRBD1
J: TRBJ2-1
DNA: TGTGCCAGCAGCTTAAGCCCAGGACAGGGGTATGAGCAGTTCTTC
CDR3: CASSLSPGQGYEQFF

V: TRBV19
size: NA
D: NA
J: TRBJ1-2
DNA: TGTGCCAGTAGGGGAACGGCCAGGGTAGGAGGCGGCTACACCTTC
CDR3: CASRGTARVGGGYTF

V: TRBV6-2/TRBV6-3
size: NA
D: NA
J: TRBJ1-1
DNA: TGTGCCAGCAGTTACTCGTTCAGAATGAACACTGAAGCTTTCTTT
CDR3: CASSYSFRMNTEAFF

V: TRBV24-1
size: NA
D: TRBD1
J: TRBJ2-5
DNA: TGTGCCACCAGTGATCCCCCGGGACAGAGAGTCCAAGAGACCCAGTACTTC
CDR3: CATSDPPGQRVQETQYF

V: TRBV9
size: NA
D: TRBD1
J: TRBJ1-2
DNA: TGTGCCAGCAGCGCGGACAGGGTTTTTGGCTACACCTTC
CDR3: CASSADRVFGYTF

V: TRBV7-9
size: NA
D: TRBD2
J: TRBJ2-7
DNA: TGTGCCAGCAGCCACACCGGACTAGCGAACGCCTACGAGCAGTACTTC
CDR3: CASSHTGLANAYEQYF

V: TRBV27
size: NA
D: NA
J: TRBJ2-2
DNA: TGTGCCAGCAGTTTCCCGGGATTGGGATCACACGGGGAGCTGTTTTTT
CDR3: CASSFPGLGSHGELFF

V: TRBV7-7
size: NA
D: TRBD1
J: TRBJ2-2
DNA: TGTGCCAGCAGCTTAACAGGGGGCGCAGGGACCGGGGAGCTGTTTTTT
CDR3: CASSLTGGAGTGELFF

V: TRBV5-1
size: NA
D: TRBD1
J: TRBJ1-6
DNA: TGCGCCAGCAGCTTAGGGACAGGGGGACCCTATAATTCACCCCTCCACTTT
CDR3: CASSLGTGGPYNSPLHF

V: TRBV3-1/TRBV3-2
size: NA
D: NA
J: TRBJ1-5
DNA: TGTGCCAGCAGCCACCAAACTTATTATCAGCCCCAGCATTTT
CDR3: CASSHQTYYQPQHF

V: TRBV28
size: NA
D: NA
J: TRBJ2-2
DNA: TGTGCCAGCAGTTTAGCAGGAGTCTCCGGGGAGCTGTTTTTT
CDR3: CASSLAGVSGELFF

V: TRBV7-2
size: once
D: TRBD1
J: TRBJ2-4
DNA: TGTGCCAGCAGCTTAGAATGGGGACAGAAAAACATTCAGTACTTC
CDR3: CASSLEWGQKNIQYF

V: TRBV3-1/TRBV3-2
size: NA
D: TRBD1
J: TRBJ1-1
DNA: TGTGCCAGCAGCCGCGAGGGTAGGAGGGGGCGCTGGACTGAAGCTTTCTTT
CDR3: CASSREGRRGRWTEAFF

V: TRBV4-3
size: NA
D: NA
J: TRBJ1-3
DNA: TGCGCCAGCAGCCGGCAGGGCACTGGAAACACCATATATTTT
CDR3: CASSRQGTGNTIYF

V: TRBV11-3
size: NA
D: NA
J: TRBJ2-3
DNA: TGTGCCAGCAGCACCATTTTTCAGTCTACAGATACGCAGTATTTT
CDR3: CASSTIFQSTDTQYF